The rows below give T cell receptor beta chains drawn from one sample of a study of blood T cell repertoires in COVID-19. The table came from immunoSEQ multiplex PCR; TCRdb's copy has only in-frame clones and leaves some out. The repertoire consists of approximately 93,000 clones, with around 72% occurring once and the leading ten covering 14%. Sequencing used peripheral blood. The receptors shown here come from a woman of 80 years or more with acute or convalescent COVID-19. Each CDR3 is given with its conserved first and last residue.

>TRBV9
CASSVGTVRQETQYF
>TRBV7-2
CASSFRVREKLFF
>TRBV9
CASSVGTDSRIQYF
>TRBV4-3
CASSFEGPGGSEQYF
>TRBV11-2
CASSLAGRTEAFF
>TRBV6-4
CASSDSTWTSGGVDTQYF
>TRBV6-5
CASSSLLADTQYF
>TRBV5-1
CASSSGVRGQGNQHF
>TRBV3-1/TRBV3-2
CASKAGGQETQYF
>TRBV18
CASQTGGTNTGELFF
>TRBV12-3/TRBV12-4
CASSRFVYEQYF
>TRBV5-8
CASSSGLAGLYYEQYF
>TRBV14
CASSEGQLGPYEQYF
>TRBV4-2
CASSQNFRVSTDTQYF
>TRBV16
CASSQSEGVWAFF
>TRBV4-3
CASSPGTGRGNTEAFF
>TRBV3-1/TRBV3-2
CASSHLAPGLAGGWSSYNEQFF
>TRBV7-2
CASSLRQGSGYTF
>TRBV19
CASSMKGRSNQPQHF
>TRBV20-1
CSASGYPANYGYTF
>TRBV5-4
CASSVQLMNTEAFF
>TRBV6-1
CASSAWGGLGGEETQYF
>TRBV9
CASSVEGNTEAFF
>TRBV10-3
CAISESRGANNYGYTF
>TRBV7-9
CASSPAASGGSSYNEQFF
>TRBV7-9
CASSLFPGTINTEAFF
>TRBV19
CASSIDRDQPQHF
>TRBV5-4
CASSLSPVINSPLHF
>TRBV28
CASSLLTVFGYTF
>TRBV7-2
CASSRGPNEKLFF
>TRBV7-3
CASSSTGYGYTF
>TRBV6-5
CASSWNRPNYGYTF
>TRBV7-9
CASSWGQTDIQYF
>TRBV7-6
CASSTGTDSYNEQFF
>TRBV7-9
CASNIGGTNEKLFF
>TRBV2
CASMSSGNTIYF
>TRBV9
CASSGAGNQPQHF
>TRBV6-1
CASSEVPSHSNQPQHF
>TRBV3-1/TRBV3-2
CASSQGSSWLTDTQYF
>TRBV11-2
CASSLDRNTIYF
>TRBV5-1
CASSYSARTGYGYTF
>TRBV7-8
CASSPSWGGANYEQFF
>TRBV5-1
CASSQDPGNYGYTF
>TRBV25-1
CASSREITSTDTQYF
>TRBV20-1
CSVSGSGGVAGELFF
>TRBV19
CASRDRGFGYTF
>TRBV19
CASSLRSGDNYGYTF
>TRBV18
CASRASGGYYGYTF
>TRBV3-1/TRBV3-2
CASSGLAGAYNEQFF
>TRBV6-5
CASSTTADSYEKLFF
>TRBV24-1
CATSDLVTGELFF
>TRBV7-8
CASSLGRTGLSNEQFF
>TRBV6-1
CASSETGQGRGNQPQHF